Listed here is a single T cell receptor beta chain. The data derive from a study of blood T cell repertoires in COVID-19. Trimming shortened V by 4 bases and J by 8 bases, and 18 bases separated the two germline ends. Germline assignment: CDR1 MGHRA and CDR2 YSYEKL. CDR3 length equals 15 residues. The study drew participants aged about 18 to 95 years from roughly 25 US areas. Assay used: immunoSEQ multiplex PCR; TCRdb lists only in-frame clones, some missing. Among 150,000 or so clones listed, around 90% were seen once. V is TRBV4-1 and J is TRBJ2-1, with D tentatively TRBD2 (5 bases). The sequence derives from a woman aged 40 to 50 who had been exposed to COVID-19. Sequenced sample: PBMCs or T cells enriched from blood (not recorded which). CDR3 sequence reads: CASSPVSLAPHEQFF. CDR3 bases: TGCGCCAGCAGCCCAGTGTCATTAGCGCCCCATGAGCAGTTCTTC.